This T cell receptor beta chain comes out of a study of blood T cell repertoires in COVID-19. Study as a whole: Acute-phase and convalescent COVID-19 samples originated in the United States, Italy and Spain.

TCRdb's table, derived via immunoSEQ multiplex PCR, lists solely in-frame clones and lacks some. Seen here are around 95,000 clones, 70% to 90% observed once, and the top ten hold roughly 13%. The CDR3 consists of 15 residues. The J segment lost 0 bases and the V segment lost 6 bases, leaving 6 bases of the junction unmatched. Germline CDR1 and CDR2: KGHSH and LQKENI. Sequencing used peripheral blood. J is TRBJ1-2 and V is TRBV18, with TRBD1 matching 8 bases. This receptor was identified in a human donor in a cohort sampled during active COVID-19. The CDR3 reads CASSPSTGANYGYTF. As DNA, the CDR3 is TGTGCCAGCTCGCCCTCGACAGGGGCTAACTATGGCTACACCTTC.